Sequencing of this TCR beta chain was carried out in a study of blood T cell repertoires in COVID-19. CDR1 is SGHTA, CDR2 FQGNSA, per germline. CDR3 length: 15 amino acids. Trimming left V 1 base short and J 4 bases short, with 11 bases between. Clones were sequenced by immunoSEQ multiplex PCR, and TCRdb holds only the in-frame ones, with some missing. The data contain 150,000 to 200,000 clones, about 80% of them singletons. All enrollees were about 18 to 89 years old and from fewer than 30 US areas. The sequence was collected from an older woman who had recovered from COVID-19. V and J are TRBV7-2 and TRBJ2-1, with a possible D match to TRBD2 (5 bases). Material for sequencing was PBMCs or T cells enriched from blood (not recorded which). The CDR3 DNA reads as TGTGCCAGCAGCTTAGAGAACCTAGCTTACAATGAGCAGTTCTTC. This translates into CASSLENLAYNEQFF.